The T cell receptor (beta chain) under discussion was sequenced for a study of CXCR3-negative and CXCR3-positive naive CD8 T cells. Study-wide results and limits: Memory, not naive, CXCR3-negative and CXCR3-positive cells differed in TRBV-TRBJ usage.

CDR1 is DFQATT and CDR2 is SNEGSKA in the germline V gene (reference sequence). The CDR3 spans 11 residues. As concerns this clonotype: Its antigen is as yet unknown.

More than 250,000 cells per CD8+ T cell subset were flow-sorted in triplicate. The study made its TRB cDNA libraries by 5' RACE, adding UMI labels. With the 5' RACE reads reprocessed, TCRdb shows one record per CDR3 protein and no DNA. The sample totals some 67,000 distinct CDR3 sequences; its top ten clones hold roughly 1.5%. The genes are TRBV20-1 and TRBJ2-7. The sequenced sample consisted of naive CXCR3- CD8+ T cells from blood. The subset denotes: CD45RO-CCR7+CD27+CD95- naive CD8+ T cells lacking CXCR3 (TNR3-). The TCR sequence derives from a human donor in good health. Some clones in this sample may be carry-over from other donors' samples. This CDR3 reads CSAVEYREQYF.